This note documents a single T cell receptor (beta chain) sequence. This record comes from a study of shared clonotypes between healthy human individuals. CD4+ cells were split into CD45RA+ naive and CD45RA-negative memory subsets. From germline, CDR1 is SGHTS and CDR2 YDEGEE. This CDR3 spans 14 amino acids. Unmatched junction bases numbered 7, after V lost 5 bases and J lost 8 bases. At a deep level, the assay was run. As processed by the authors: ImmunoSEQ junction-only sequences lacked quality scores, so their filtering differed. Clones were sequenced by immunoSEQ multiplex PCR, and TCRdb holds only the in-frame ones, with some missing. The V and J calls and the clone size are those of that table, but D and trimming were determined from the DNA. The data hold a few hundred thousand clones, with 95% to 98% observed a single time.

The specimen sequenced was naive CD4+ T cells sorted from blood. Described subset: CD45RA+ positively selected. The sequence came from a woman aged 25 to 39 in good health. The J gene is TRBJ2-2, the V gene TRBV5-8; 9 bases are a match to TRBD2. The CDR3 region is CASRTGTSTGELFF. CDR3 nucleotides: TGTGCCAGCAGAACCGGGACTAGCACGGGGGAGCTGTTTTTT.